In this sample, the clone carrying this T cell receptor beta chain turned up a few times. The repertoire was sequenced with immunoSEQ multiplex PCR; TCRdb's copy has only in-frame clones and lacks some. The sample yields around 180,000 clones, over 80% seen once. The record originates from a study of shared clonotypes between healthy human individuals. Germline CDR1 is MNHEY and CDR2 is SVGAGI. V lost 6 bases to trimming and J lost 5 bases, with 14 bases between them. The CDR3 covers 13 residues. The sample comprised naive CD4+ T cells sorted from blood. Regarding subset: CD45RA+ positively selected. The TCR sequence derives from a woman aged 30 to 39 in good health. This sequence joins TRBV6-5 and TRBJ2-7; D uncertain. CDR3 amino acids: CASRLAGLNEQYF. CDR3 DNA sequence: TGTGCCAGCAGACTTGCCGGGCTCAACGAGCAGTACTTC.